The rows below give T cell receptor beta chains drawn from one sample of a study of CD4 T cells in relation to SARS-CoV-2 and coronaviruses. The assay was immunoSEQ multiplex PCR, and TCRdb's table has in-frame clones only and misses some. The table has about 59,000 clones, roughly 85% seen once; the top ten hold 1.4%. What was sequenced was memory CD4+ T cells from PBMCs. The receptors come from a human donor in good health. Each CDR3 is given with its conserved first and last residue.

J gene | V gene | CDR3 protein
TRBJ1-2 | TRBV2 | CASTILRDGGYTF
TRBJ1-1 | TRBV28 | CASSGTNRGDFF
TRBJ2-1 | TRBV18 | CASSPSAGTHEQFF
TRBJ2-1 | TRBV28 | CASLHPQSTYNEQFF
TRBJ2-1 | TRBV4-2 | CASRSTEQGRNEQFF
TRBJ1-2 | TRBV27 | CASSRGDYGYTF
TRBJ1-2 | TRBV24-1 | CATSQAGGNYGYTF
TRBJ1-6 | TRBV28 | CATLRAPNSPLHF
TRBJ2-3 | TRBV28 | CASTSLPGTQYF
TRBJ2-2 | TRBV4-1 | CASNRGGLAGVGTGELFF
TRBJ1-1 | TRBV14 | CASSQVRQNTEAFF
TRBJ1-1 | TRBV27 | CASSLLGQGSRNTEAFF
TRBJ1-4 | TRBV7-2 | CASSLEAGRNNEKLFF
TRBJ1-6 | TRBV7-2 | CASSLAQQWNSPLHF
TRBJ2-7 | TRBV12-3/TRBV12-4 | CASISGGSREQYF
TRBJ2-2 | TRBV18 | CASSPLRAAGPNTGELFF
TRBJ1-2 | TRBV3-1/TRBV3-2 | CASTPGTTTANYGYTF
TRBJ2-7 | TRBV28 | CASSSPYEQYF
TRBJ1-5 | TRBV28 | CASSFRDRSNQPQHF
TRBJ1-1 | TRBV30 | CAWRRGRNTEAFF
TRBJ1-1 | TRBV11-3 | CASSSQGNTEAFF
TRBJ2-7 | TRBV5-6 | CASSLRPDGEQYF
TRBJ2-1 | TRBV24-1 | CATSDRLAGDYNEQFF
TRBJ2-1 | TRBV7-9 | CASSLVPPPYEQFF
TRBJ2-1 | TRBV5-1 | CASSLGDGPAYNEQFF
TRBJ1-3 | TRBV2 | CASTPPRGGNTIYF
TRBJ1-4 | TRBV30 | CALRAAGANEKLFF
TRBJ1-1 | TRBV5-4 | CASSRTGNTEAFF
TRBJ1-6 | TRBV5-1 | CASTLGGSSSYNSPLHF
TRBJ1-5 | TRBV12-3/TRBV12-4 | CASSLAVPPQHF
TRBJ2-3 | TRBV15 | CATSGSGLAGGLYTDTQYF
TRBJ2-4 | TRBV4-2 | CASSQVAGIENIQYF
TRBJ2-7 | TRBV28 | CASRPPRPSYEQYF
TRBJ2-5 | TRBV19 | CASSIPRGAQETQYF
TRBJ2-5 | TRBV5-1 | CASSPGQGAGETQYF
TRBJ2-2 | TRBV3-1/TRBV3-2 | CASSRGTSGPNTGELFF
TRBJ2-7 | TRBV7-2 | CASSSLAGLSYEQYF
TRBJ1-3 | TRBV5-5 | CASSPRPGGTGPGNTIYF
TRBJ1-1 | TRBV6-1 | CASSERRWDTEAFF
TRBJ1-2 | TRBV2 | CASSLRGLGRAQGGYTF
TRBJ2-7 | TRBV7-6 | CASSPGGSGSYEQYF
TRBJ2-7 | TRBV28 | CASSSNGGGSYEQYF
TRBJ2-1 | TRBV18 | CASSPGNEQFF
TRBJ2-1 | TRBV11-2 | CASSLVLFAESSYNEQFF
TRBJ2-7 | TRBV27 | CASSFLSYEQYF
TRBJ1-6 | TRBV28 | CASISRNSPLHF
TRBJ1-6 | TRBV28 | CASRRRQGYNSPLHF
TRBJ2-5 | TRBV10-3 | CAIRSQSPGGGTQYF
TRBJ2-6 | TRBV28 | CASSLVAGANVLTF
TRBJ2-2 | TRBV10-1 | CASGGGTGELFF
TRBJ2-5 | TRBV5-1 | CASSGQQGAWETQYF
TRBJ1-3 | TRBV28 | CASKPGADGNTIYF
TRBJ2-3 | TRBV6-2/TRBV6-3 | CASSPTGRNTDTQYF
TRBJ1-6 | TRBV27 | CASSPRGVGQVNSPLHF